The 20 T cell receptor beta chains below all came from one sample that was sequenced in a study of T cell repertoires in cytomegalovirus infection. Antigens of these TCRs are unknown. From the reads, TCRdb called clonotypes with MiXCR, one entry per CDR3 protein. In the table there are some 920,000 distinct CDR3 sequences, less than 35% of which are singletons. Sequencing was performed on cultured CD8+ T cells from PBMCs, taken from culture after CMV antigen stimulation. The origin of the receptors is a human donor in good health (CMV status not recorded). Some clones in this sample may be carry-over from other donors' samples.

A few counts support this clonotype. The chain employs TRBV28 and TRBJ2-7, with D unresolved. There are 14 residues in the CDR3. Looked up from germline, CDR1 is MDHEN and CDR2 is SYDVKM. Trimming removed 5 bases from V and 0 bases from J, with 11 bases in between. The CDR3 here is CASSRDSYSYEQYV. The CDR3 DNA reads as TGTGCCAGCAGTCGAGACTCTTACTCCTACGAGCAGTACGTC.

At least ten counts were recorded for this clonotype. The CDR3 region has the DNA TGTGCCAGCAGCGTAGTGTCTGGGCACGGGGCTGAGCAGTTCTTC. Its translation: CASSVVSGHGAEQFF. V usage is TRBV9 and J usage is TRBJ2-1; D is perhaps TRBD1 or TRBD2 (5 bases each). The germline CDR1 and CDR2 sequences are SGDLS and YYNGEE. The CDR3 covers 15 residues. V gave up 0 bases and J gave up 9 bases, with 16 bases separating them.

This clonotype was seen many times. The chain links TRBV2 to TRBJ1-5; perhaps TRBD1 as D (6 bases). Germline V gene lookup returns CDR1 SNHLY and CDR2 FYNNEI. V was shortened by 3 bases and J by 0 bases, with 12 bases between the two germline ends. The CDR3 contains 16 residues. CDR3 in amino acids: CASSDNRVLSNQPQHF. CDR3 in DNA: TGTGCCAGCAGTGATAACAGGGTACTTAGCAATCAGCCCCAGCATTTT.

This chain connects TRBV27 to TRBJ1-5; a possible D gene is TRBD1 (5 bases). Germline values: CDR1 MNHEY, CDR2 SMNVEV (reference sequence). The CDR3 contains 19 residues. V dropped 1 base and J dropped 5 bases, with 24 bases sitting between them. The CDR3 region has the DNA TGTGCCAGCAGTTTATATCCCCCCGCTCCGGGGTCAGGGCATCAGCCCCAGCATTTT. It encodes CASSLYPPAPGSGHQPQHF.

The rearrangement links TRBV27 to TRBJ2-2, with unresolved D. Germline loops: CDR1 MNHEY, CDR2 SMNVEV (reference sequence). The V end was cut by 3 bases, the J end by 3 bases, with 11 bases between. This CDR3 spans 15 amino acids. CDR3 in amino acids: CASSFGGVHTGELFF. The CDR3, as DNA: TGTGCCAGCAGTTTCGGTGGGGTCCACACCGGGGAGCTGTTTTTT.

This clonotype has a handful of counts. V usage is TRBV6-5 and J usage is TRBJ1-3, with D uncertain. V lost 0 bases, J lost 2 bases, and 8 bases lay in between. The CDR3 covers 15 residues. CDR1 and CDR2 (germline): MNHEY, SVGAGI. The CDR3 loop reads CASSYSEGPGNTIYF. DNA for the CDR3: TGTGCCAGCAGTTACTCGGAAGGGCCTGGAAACACCATATATTTT.

The chain employs TRBV12-5 and TRBJ2-7; 8 nucleotides align to TRBD2. After removal of 6 bases from V and 5 bases from J, the junction contained 9 bases not matched to a gene. Germline V gene lookup returns CDR1 LGHNT and CDR2 FRNRAP. CDR3 length: 14 amino acids. Here the CDR3 reads CASGVSSGFHEQYV. The CDR3 region has the DNA TGTGCTAGTGGCGTCTCTAGCGGGTTCCACGAGCAGTACGTC.

The V and J genes are TRBV4-1 and TRBJ2-5; TRBD1 might be the D (6 bases). The germline V gene has CDR1 MGHRA and CDR2 YSYEKL. V was shortened by 1 base and J by 3 bases, with 12 bases between the two germline ends. The length of the CDR3 is 15 residues. The CDR3 DNA follows: TGCGCCAGCAGCCAAGGTCGGTCAGGGGAAGAGACCCAGTACTTC. Translated, it gives CASSQGRSGEETQYF.

This clonotype came up a few times. This chain links TRBV7-6 with TRBJ1-6, with no clear D. V dropped 8 bases and J dropped 2 bases, with 10 bases sitting between them. The CDR3 sequence is 14 residues long. Germline V gives CDR1 SGHVS, CDR2 FNYEAQ. The DNA of the CDR3 is TGTGCCAGCCGCCCGGAGGCCTATAATTCACCCCTCCACTTT. Translated: CASRPEAYNSPLHF.

This clonotype turned up a few times. The chain carries TRBV27 and TRBJ1-5; D is possibly TRBD1 (6 bases). CDR3 length: 13 amino acids. CDR1 is MNHEY, CDR2 SMNVEV, per germline (reference sequence). The ends were cut back, 3 bases at V and 10 bases at J, with 13 bases in the middle. The chain's CDR3 is CASSFGQLEPQHF. In DNA form, the CDR3 reads TGTGCCAGCAGTTTTGGACAGCTAGAACCCCAGCATTTT.

The rearrangement uses TRBV11-2 and TRBJ2-7, with D unresolved. The CDR3 totals 16 residues. Per germline, CDR1 SGHAT and CDR2 FQNNGV. V was cut by 1 base and J by 2 bases, with 15 bases left in between. CDR3 loop: CASSLGVSYPAYEQYV. DNA of the CDR3: TGTGCCAGCAGCTTAGGAGTCAGTTACCCCGCCTACGAGCAGTACGTC.

This clonotype was detected many times. The V gene is TRBV7-6, the J gene TRBJ2-1; 8 bases align to TRBD2. Germline V gene lookup returns CDR1 SGHVS and CDR2 FNYEAQ. Unmatched junction bases numbered 12, after V lost 4 bases and J lost 4 bases. The CDR3 contains 17 residues. In DNA form, the CDR3 reads TGTGCCAGCAGCTCATCGCGGGGGGCGATTGGTTACAATGAGCAGTTCTTC. Translated: CASSSSRGAIGYNEQFF.

This chain links TRBV7-8 with TRBJ2-7, with D tentatively TRBD2 (6 bases). V lost 8 bases and J lost 5, with 22 bases in between. The CDR3 sequence is 15 residues long. CDR1 and CDR2 from the germline V gene are SGHVS and FQNEAQ. The CDR3 DNA is TGTGCCAGCTGGGGGGACGGGACGGAGCCCCACGAGCAGTACGTC. Encoded protein: CASWGDGTEPHEQYV.

The genes are TRBV7-8 and TRBJ2-3; possibly TRBD1 for D (5 bases). Trimming pared 0 bases from V and 2 bases from J, leaving 9 bases between. Germline-derived CDR1 and CDR2 are SGHVS and FQNEAQ. This CDR3 region has 15 residues. The CDR3 DNA reads TGTGCCAGCAGCTTAGCGGGGCGGTACACAGATACGCAGTATTTT. Translated, it gives CASSLAGRYTDTQYF.

This chain uses TRBV5-5 with TRBJ2-5; TRBD1 is a possible D gene (6 bases). The CDR3 is 15 amino acids. Per the germline V gene, CDR1 is SGHKS and CDR2 is YYEKEE (reference sequence). Trimming cost V 2 bases and J 1 base, with 12 bases left between them. The CDR3 region has the DNA TGTGCCAGCAGCTTCTCCGACAGGCCCCAAGAGACCCAGTACTTC. It encodes CASSFSDRPQETQYF.

This chain uses TRBV27 with TRBJ2-1; D not resolved. CDR1 MNHEY and CDR2 SMNVEV come from the germline V gene (reference sequence). The germline V and J ends were trimmed by 4 bases and 12 bases, with 13 bases remaining between them. The CDR3 has 12 amino acids. The chain's CDR3 is CASSSDLHRQFF. The CDR3 nucleotides read TGTGCCAGCAGTTCAGACCTCCATCGGCAGTTCTTC.

The chain has TRBV4-3 and TRBJ1-4; D not resolved. Trimming left V 0 bases short and J 4 bases short, with 12 bases between. The CDR3 runs to 16 residues. CDR1 and CDR2 from the germline V gene are LGHNA and YSLEER. The CDR3 DNA reads as TGCGCCAGCAGCCAAGATGGAGACATGCTTAATGAAAAACTGTTTTTT. Translating it yields CASSQDGDMLNEKLFF.

The chain uses TRBV20-1 and TRBJ2-5, with 7 bases matching TRBD1. Looked up from germline, CDR1 is DFQATT and CDR2 is SNEGSKA (reference sequence). This CDR3 spans 16 amino acids. The V and J ends lost 1 base and 5 bases, in that order; junction bases with no gene match: 13. CDR3: CSARARDVTGWETQYF. CDR3 sequence (DNA): TGCAGTGCTAGAGCCAGAGATGTGACAGGGTGGGAGACCCAGTACTTC.

The V and J genes are TRBV10-3 and TRBJ2-7, with unresolved D. CDR1 and CDR2 from the germline V gene are ENHRY and SYGVKD. V lost 3 bases to trimming and J lost 7 bases, with 7 bases between them. The CDR3 totals 11 residues. CDR3 residues: CAISDTREQYV. CDR3 DNA: TGTGCCATCAGTGACACGAGGGAGCAGTACGTC.

V and J are TRBV27 and TRBJ2-2, with a weak D call TRBD1 (5 bases). Deletions cut 6 bases from V and 2 bases from J, with 13 bases between. Germline lookup yields CDR1 MNHEY and CDR2 SMNVEV (reference sequence). The CDR3 is 15 residues long. The DNA of the CDR3 is TGTGCCAGCAGCTCCAGGGTGGTAAACACCGGGGAGCTGTTTTTT. This encodes CASSSRVVNTGELFF.